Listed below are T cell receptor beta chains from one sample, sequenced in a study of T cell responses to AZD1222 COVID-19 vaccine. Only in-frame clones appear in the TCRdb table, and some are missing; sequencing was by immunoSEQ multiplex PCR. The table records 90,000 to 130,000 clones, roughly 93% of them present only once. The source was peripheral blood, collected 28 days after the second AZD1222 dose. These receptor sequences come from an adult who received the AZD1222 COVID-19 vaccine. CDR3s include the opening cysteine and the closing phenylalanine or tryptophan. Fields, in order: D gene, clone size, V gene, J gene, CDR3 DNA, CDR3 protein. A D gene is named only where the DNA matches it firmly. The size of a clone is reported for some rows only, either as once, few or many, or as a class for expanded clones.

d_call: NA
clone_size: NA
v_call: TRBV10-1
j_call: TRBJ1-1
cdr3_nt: TGCGCCAGCAGCCCAACACGGAACACTGAAGCTTTCTTT
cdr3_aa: CASSPTRNTEAFF

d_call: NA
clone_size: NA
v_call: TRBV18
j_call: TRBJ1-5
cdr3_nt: TGTGCCAGCTCAAAGGTCAATCAGCCCCAGCATTTT
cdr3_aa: CASSKVNQPQHF

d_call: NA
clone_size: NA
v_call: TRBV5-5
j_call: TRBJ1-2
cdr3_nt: TGTGCCAGCAGCTCTCGCTGGGACAACTATGGCTACACCTTC
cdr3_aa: CASSSRWDNYGYTF

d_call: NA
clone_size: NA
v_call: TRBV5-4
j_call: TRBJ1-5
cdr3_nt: TGTGCCAGCAGCCATGGGGCGAATCAGCCCCAGCATTTT
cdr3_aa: CASSHGANQPQHF

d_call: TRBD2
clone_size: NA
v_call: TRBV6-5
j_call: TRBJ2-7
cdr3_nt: TGTGCCAGCCAGGCTAGCGGGGATCAAGACTACGAGCAGTACTTC
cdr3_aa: CASQASGDQDYEQYF

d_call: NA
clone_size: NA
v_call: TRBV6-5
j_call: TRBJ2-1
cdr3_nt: TGTGCCAGCACGTCGAGGGGCGCGGTCCACAATGAGCAGTTCTTC
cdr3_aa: CASTSRGAVHNEQFF

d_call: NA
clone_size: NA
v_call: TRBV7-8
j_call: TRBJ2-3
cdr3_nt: TGTGCCAGCAGCTTCCTCCGGGTCCGGACTAGCACAGATACGCAGTATTTT
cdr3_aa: CASSFLRVRTSTDTQYF

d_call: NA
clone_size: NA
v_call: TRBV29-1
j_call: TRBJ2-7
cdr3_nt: TGCAGCGTTGAAGAAGGTGAGGGTTCGCTCTACGAGCAGTACTTC
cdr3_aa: CSVEEGEGSLYEQYF

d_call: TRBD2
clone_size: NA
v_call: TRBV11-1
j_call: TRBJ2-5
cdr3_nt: TGTGCCAGCAGTTCGCCCGGGAGGGCCCCAGAGACCCAGTACTTC
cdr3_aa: CASSSPGRAPETQYF

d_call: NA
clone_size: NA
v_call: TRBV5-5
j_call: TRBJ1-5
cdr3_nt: TGTGCCAGCAGCTTGGTGGTTGGCAATCAGCCCCAGCATTTT
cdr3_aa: CASSLVVGNQPQHF

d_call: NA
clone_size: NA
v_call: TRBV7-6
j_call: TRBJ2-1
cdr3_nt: TGTGCCAGCAGCTTAGGTGGCAGTCACTACTCCTACAATGAGCAGTTCTTC
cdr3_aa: CASSLGGSHYSYNEQFF

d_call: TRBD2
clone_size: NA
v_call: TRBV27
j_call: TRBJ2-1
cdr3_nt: TGTGCCAGCAGTGTTAGCGGGAGCTCCTACAATGAGCAGTTCTTC
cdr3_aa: CASSVSGSSYNEQFF

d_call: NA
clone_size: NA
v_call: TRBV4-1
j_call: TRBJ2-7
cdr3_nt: TGCGCCAGCAGTGGACGCTACGAGCAGTACTTC
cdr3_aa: CASSGRYEQYF

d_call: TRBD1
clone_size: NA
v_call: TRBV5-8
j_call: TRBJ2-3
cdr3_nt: TGTGCCAGCAGCCCCACGACAGGGAAAGATACGCAGTATTTT
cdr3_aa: CASSPTTGKDTQYF

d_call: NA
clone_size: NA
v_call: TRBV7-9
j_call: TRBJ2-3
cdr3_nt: TGTGCCAGCAGCACTCCTAGGGGGCGGGGGAGCACAGATACGCAGTATTTT
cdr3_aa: CASSTPRGRGSTDTQYF

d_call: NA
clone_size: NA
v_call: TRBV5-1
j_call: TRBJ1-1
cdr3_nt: TGCGCCAGCAGCTCGCAACACAGACAGAACACTGAAGCTTTCTTT
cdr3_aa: CASSSQHRQNTEAFF

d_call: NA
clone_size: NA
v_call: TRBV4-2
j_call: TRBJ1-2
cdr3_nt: TGTGCCAGCAGCCCACAGGGCCCCCTCGAGGGCTACACCTTC
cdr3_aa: CASSPQGPLEGYTF

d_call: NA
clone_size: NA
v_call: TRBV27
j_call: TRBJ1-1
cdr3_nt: TGTGCCAGCAGTTTAAGGAGGCTGAACACTGAAGCTTTCTTT
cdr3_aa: CASSLRRLNTEAFF

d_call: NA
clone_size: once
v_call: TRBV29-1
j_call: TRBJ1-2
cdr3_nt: TGCAGCGTTGACACAGGGTTGGACTATGGCTACACCTTC
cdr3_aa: CSVDTGLDYGYTF

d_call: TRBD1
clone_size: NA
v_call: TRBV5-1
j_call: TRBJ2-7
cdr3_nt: TGCGCCAGCAGCCTACAGTCCGGGACAGGGGACGAGCAGTACTTC
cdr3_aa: CASSLQSGTGDEQYF

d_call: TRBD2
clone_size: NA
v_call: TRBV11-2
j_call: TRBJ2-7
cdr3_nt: TGTGCCAGCAGCTCCCGGACTAGTTACGAGCAGTACTTC
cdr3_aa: CASSSRTSYEQYF

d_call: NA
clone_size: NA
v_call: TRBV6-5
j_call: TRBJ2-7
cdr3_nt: TGTGCCAGCAGTTACTCGAAGCAGGGACACTACGAGCAGTACTTC
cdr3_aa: CASSYSKQGHYEQYF

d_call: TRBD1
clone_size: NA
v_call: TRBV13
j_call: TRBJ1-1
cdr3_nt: TGTGCCAGCAGCTTACAGGGGGTCGCTGAAGCTTTCTTT
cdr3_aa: CASSLQGVAEAFF

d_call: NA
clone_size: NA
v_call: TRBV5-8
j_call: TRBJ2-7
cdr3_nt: TGTGCCAGCAGCTTATTTACAGGGACCTACGAGCAGTACTTC
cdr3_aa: CASSLFTGTYEQYF

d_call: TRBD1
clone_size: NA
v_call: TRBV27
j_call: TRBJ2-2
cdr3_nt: TGTGCCAGCAGGCGGGACAGGGGGCTTGTTAACACCGGGGAGCTGTTTTTT
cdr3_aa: CASRRDRGLVNTGELFF

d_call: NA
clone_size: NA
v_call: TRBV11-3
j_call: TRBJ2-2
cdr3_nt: TGTGCCAGCAGCTTAGCCTGGGGGGCCGGGGAGCTGTTTTTT
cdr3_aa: CASSLAWGAGELFF